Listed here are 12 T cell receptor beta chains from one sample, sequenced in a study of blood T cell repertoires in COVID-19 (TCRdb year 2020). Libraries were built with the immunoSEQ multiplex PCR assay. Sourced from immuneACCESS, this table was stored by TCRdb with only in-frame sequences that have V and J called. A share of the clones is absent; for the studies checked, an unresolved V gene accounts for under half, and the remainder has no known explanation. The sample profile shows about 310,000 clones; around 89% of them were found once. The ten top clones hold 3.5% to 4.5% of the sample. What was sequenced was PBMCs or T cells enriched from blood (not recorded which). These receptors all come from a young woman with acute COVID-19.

This CDR3 is CASSIGVGRADTQYF. CDR3 sequence (DNA): TGTGCCAGTAGTATTGGAGTGGGGCGCGCAGATACGCAGTATTTT. V is TRBV19 and J is TRBJ2-3; D is perhaps TRBD1 (5 bases). This CDR3 contains 15 residues. The germline V gene encodes CDR1 LNHDA and CDR2 SQIVND (reference sequence). V was trimmed by 3 bases and J by 4 bases, leaving 14 bases between them.

In DNA form, the CDR3 reads TGTGCCAGCAGCCAAGACTTGGCCTTCTACGAGCAGTACTTC. It specifies CASSQDLAFYEQYF. The chain joins TRBV5-5 to TRBJ2-7; no clear D gene. Germline V CDR1 and CDR2: SGHKS, YYEKEE (reference sequence). Trimming stripped 4 bases from V and 3 bases from J, with 14 bases between. This CDR3 comprises 14 residues.

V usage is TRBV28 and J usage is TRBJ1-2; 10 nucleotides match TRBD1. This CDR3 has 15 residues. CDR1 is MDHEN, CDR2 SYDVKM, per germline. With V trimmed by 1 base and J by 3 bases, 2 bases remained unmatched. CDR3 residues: CASSLSGTGDYGYTF. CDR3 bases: TGTGCCAGCAGTTTATCGGGGACAGGGGACTATGGCTACACCTTC.

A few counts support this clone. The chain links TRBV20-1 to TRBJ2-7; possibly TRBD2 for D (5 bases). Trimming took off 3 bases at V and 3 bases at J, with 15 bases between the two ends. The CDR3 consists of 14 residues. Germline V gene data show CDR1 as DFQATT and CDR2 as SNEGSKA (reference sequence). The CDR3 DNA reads TGCAGTGCTAGTCCCGGACTTCTCCTCTACGAGCAGTACTTC. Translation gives CSASPGLLLYEQYF.

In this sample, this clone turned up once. Here the CDR3 reads CASSSAGLSTDTQYF. The CDR3 bases are TGTGCCAGCAGTAGTGCTGGGCTCAGCACAGATACGCAGTATTTT. This chain connects TRBV27 to TRBJ2-3; D unclear. V shed 5 bases and J shed 0 bases, with 12 bases lying between them. In germline, CDR1 is MNHEY, CDR2 SMNVEV (reference sequence). This CDR3 is 15 amino acids long.

In DNA, the CDR3 is TGCGCCAGCAGCTTGGGTGCGGGCGGGGTATCCTACGAGCAGTACTTC. It is translated as CASSLGAGGVSYEQYF. This rearrangement joins TRBV5-1 to TRBJ2-7; D possibly corresponds to TRBD2 (6 bases). Germline assignment: CDR1 SGHRS and CDR2 YFSETQ. V lost 0 bases to trimming and J lost 1 base, with 14 bases between them. The CDR3 is 16 residues long.

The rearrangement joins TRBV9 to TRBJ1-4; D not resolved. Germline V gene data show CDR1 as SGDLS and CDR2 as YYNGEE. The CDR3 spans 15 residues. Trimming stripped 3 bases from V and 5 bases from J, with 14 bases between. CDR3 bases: TGTGCCAGCAGCGGTGGCTTGGCGGGGAATGAAAAACTGTTTTTT. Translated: CASSGGLAGNEKLFF.

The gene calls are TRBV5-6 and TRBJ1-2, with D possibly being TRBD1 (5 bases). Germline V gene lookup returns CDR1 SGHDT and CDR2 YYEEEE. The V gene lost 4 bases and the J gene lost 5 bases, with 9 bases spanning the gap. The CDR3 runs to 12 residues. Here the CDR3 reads CASSPGLYGYTF. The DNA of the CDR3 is TGTGCCAGCAGCCCAGGGTTGTATGGCTACACCTTC.

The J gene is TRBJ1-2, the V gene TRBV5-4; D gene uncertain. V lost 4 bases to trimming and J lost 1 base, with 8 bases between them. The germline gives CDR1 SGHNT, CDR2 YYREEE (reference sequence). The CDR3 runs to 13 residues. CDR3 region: CASSTGDNYGYTF. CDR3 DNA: TGTGCCAGCAGCACGGGAGATAACTATGGCTACACCTTC.

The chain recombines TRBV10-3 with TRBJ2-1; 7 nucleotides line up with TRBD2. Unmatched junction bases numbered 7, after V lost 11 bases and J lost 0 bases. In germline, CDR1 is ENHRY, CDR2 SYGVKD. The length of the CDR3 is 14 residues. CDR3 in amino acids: CAALADSSYNEQFF. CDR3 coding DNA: TGTGCCGCCCTAGCGGATAGCTCCTACAATGAGCAGTTCTTC.

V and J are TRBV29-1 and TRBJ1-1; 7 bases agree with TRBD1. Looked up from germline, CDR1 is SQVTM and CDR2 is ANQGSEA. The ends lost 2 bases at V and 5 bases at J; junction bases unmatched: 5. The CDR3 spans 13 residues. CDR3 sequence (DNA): TGCAGCGTTGAAAGGAGACAGGGAACTGAAGCTTTCTTT. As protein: CSVERRQGTEAFF.

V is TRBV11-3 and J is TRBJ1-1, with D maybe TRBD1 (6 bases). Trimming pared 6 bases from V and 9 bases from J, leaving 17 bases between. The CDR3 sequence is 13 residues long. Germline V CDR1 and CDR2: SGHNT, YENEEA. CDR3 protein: CASSDRGYPQAFF. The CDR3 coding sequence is TGTGCCAGCAGTGATAGGGGGTACCCACAAGCTTTCTTT.